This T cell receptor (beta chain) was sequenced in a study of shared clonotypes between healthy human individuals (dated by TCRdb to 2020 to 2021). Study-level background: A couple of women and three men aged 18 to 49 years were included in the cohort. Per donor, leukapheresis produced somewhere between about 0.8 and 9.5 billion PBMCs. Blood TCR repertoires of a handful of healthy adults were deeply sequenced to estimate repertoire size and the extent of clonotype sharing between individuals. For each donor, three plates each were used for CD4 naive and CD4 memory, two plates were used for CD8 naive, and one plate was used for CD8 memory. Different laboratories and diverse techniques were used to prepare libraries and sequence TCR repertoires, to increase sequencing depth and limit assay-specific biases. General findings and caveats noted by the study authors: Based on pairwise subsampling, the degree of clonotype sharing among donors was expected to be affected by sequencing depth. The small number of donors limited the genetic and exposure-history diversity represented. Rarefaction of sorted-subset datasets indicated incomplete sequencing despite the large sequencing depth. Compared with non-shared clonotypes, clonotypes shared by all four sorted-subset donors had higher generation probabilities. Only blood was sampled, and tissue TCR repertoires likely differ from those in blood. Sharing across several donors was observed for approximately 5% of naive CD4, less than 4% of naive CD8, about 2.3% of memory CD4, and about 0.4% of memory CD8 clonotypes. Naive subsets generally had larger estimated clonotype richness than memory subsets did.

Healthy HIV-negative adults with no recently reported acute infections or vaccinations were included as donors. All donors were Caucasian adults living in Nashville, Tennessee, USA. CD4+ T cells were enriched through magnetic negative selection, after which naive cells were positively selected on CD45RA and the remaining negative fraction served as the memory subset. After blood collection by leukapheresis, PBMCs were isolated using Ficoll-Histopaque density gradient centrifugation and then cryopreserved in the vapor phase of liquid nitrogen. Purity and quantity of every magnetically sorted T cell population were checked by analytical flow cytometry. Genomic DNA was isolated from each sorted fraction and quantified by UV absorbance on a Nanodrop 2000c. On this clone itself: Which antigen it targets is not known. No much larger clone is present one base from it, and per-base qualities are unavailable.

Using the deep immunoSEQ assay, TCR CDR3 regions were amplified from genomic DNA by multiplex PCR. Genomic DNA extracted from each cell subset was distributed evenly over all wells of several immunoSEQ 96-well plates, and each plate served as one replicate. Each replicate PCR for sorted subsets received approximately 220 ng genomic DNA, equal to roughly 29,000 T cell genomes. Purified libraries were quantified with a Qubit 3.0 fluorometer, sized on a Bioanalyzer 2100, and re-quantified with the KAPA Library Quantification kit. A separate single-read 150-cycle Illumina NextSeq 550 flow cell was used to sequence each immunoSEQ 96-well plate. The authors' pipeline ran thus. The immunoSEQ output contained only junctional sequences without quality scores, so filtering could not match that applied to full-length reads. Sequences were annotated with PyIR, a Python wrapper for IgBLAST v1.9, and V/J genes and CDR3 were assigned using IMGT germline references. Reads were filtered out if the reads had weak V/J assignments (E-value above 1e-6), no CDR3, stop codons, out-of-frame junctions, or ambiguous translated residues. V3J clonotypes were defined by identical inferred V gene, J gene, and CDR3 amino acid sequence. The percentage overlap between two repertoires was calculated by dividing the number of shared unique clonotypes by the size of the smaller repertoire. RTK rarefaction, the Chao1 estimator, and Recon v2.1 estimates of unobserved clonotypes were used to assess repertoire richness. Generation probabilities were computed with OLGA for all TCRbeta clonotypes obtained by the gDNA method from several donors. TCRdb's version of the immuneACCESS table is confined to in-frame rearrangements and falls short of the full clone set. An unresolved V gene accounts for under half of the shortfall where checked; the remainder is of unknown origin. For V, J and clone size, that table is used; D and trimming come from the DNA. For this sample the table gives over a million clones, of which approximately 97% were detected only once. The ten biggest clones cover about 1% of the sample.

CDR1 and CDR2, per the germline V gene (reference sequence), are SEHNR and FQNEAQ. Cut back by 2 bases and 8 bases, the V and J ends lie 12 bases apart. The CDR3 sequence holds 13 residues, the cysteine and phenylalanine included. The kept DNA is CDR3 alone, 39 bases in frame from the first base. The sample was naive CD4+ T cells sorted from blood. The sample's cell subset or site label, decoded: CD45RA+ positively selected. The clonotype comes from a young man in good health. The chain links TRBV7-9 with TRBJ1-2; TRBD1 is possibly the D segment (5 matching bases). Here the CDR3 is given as CASSLRGFDGYTF. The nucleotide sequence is TGTGCCAGCAGCTTACGGGGGTTTGACGGCTACACCTTC.